This T cell receptor (beta chain) came from a study of T cells in Graves' hyperthyroidism and ophthalmopathy. Blood from later-ophthalmopathy patients was taken at first hyperthyroidism diagnosis. V was shortened by 0 bases and J by 4 bases, with 12 bases between the two germline ends. CDR1 and CDR2 from the germline V gene are MNHEY and SVGAGI. CDR3 length: 15 amino acids. RNA transcripts gave rise to amplified TCR beta CDR3 regions. The primer set for the first-round RT-PCR of the TCR CDR3 was HTBI. A single record per CDR3 protein comes from TCRdb applying MiXCR to the multiplex PCR reads. The sample gives around 300,000 distinct CDR3 sequences, around 25% of which show up once; more than 25% is in the top ten.

The V call is TRBV6-5, the J call TRBJ1-1, with unresolved D. The source is a man aged 40-55 years with Graves' hyperthyroidism that later progressed to Graves' ophthalmopathy. Material for sequencing was blood. The CDR3, as DNA: TGTGCCAGCAGTTACTCGAACAGCCGAGGCACTGAAGCTTTCTTT. This sequence encodes CASSYSNSRGTEAFF.